This entry features one T cell receptor (beta chain) sequence. The sample belongs to a study of CD8 T cells in ankylosing spondylitis. TCRdb re-analysed the 5' RACE reads in MiXCR, keeping a single row per CDR3 protein. This sample has about 260,000 distinct CDR3 sequences; about 24% occur once, and the top ten carry approximately 0.61%. CDR1 DFQATT and CDR2 SNEGSKA come from the germline V gene (reference sequence). The CDR3 has 14 amino acids. Trimming removed 5 bases from V and 1 base from J; junction bases left unmatched: 5. The TCR was taken from a male donor with ankylosing spondylitis or in good health (not recorded which). The sample was blood, either unsorted or a sorted T cell fraction (not recorded which). The chain has TRBV20-1 and TRBJ2-1; 7 bases align to TRBD2. CDR3: CSAGGGNSYNEQFF. CDR3 in DNA: TGCAGTGCTGGGGGGGGAAATTCCTACAATGAGCAGTTCTTC.